This record covers a single T cell receptor (beta chain). Other nucleotide sequences in the sample specify the same CDR3. The data stem from a study of shared clonotypes between healthy human individuals. There are 15 residues in the CDR3. Per the germline V gene, CDR1 is KGHSH and CDR2 is LQKENI. Trimming cost V 4 bases and J 1 base; bases outside gene matches: 3. Division of CD4+ cells produced a CD45RA+ naive subset and a CD45RA-negative memory subset. Per the study methods: ImmunoSEQ yielded junction-only sequences lacking quality scores, so filtering differed. Here immunoSEQ multiplex PCR was the method, and the copy in TCRdb shows in-frame clones only, minus some. V and J calls and clone size are those listed in that table; D and trimming were worked out from the DNA. The data contain more than 2 million clones, approximately 94% of them singletons.

The specimen was naive CD4+ T cells sorted from blood. Specified subset: CD45RA+ positively selected. The rearrangement uses TRBV18 and TRBJ1-1; TRBD1 agrees at 10 bases. The TCR comes from a man aged 18 to 35 in good health. The CDR3 loop reads CASSLRTGGNTEAFF. Written as DNA, the CDR3 is TGTGCCAGCTCACTCCGGACAGGGGGGAACACTGAAGCTTTCTTT. Together with reference TRBV18 and TRBJ1-1, the CDR3 gives the full variable domain: NAGVMQNPRHLVRRRGQEARLRCSPMKGHSHVYWYRQLPEEGLKFMVYLQKENIIDESGMPKERFSAEFPKEGPSILRIQQVVRGDSAAYFCASSLRTGGNTEAFFGQGTRLTVV.